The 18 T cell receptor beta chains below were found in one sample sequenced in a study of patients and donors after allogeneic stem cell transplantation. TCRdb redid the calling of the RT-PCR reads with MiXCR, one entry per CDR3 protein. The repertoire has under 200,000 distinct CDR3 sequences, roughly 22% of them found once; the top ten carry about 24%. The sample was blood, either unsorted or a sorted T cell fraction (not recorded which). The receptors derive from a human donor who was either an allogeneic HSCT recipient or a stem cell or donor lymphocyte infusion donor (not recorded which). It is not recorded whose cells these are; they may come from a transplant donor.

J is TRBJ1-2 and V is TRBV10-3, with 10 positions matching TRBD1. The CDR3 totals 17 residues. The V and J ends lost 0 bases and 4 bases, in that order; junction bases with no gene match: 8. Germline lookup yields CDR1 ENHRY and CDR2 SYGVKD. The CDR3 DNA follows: TGTGCCATCAGTGAGTCCCCCGACAGGGGGCGAGGCTATGGCTACACCTTC. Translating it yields CAISESPDRGRGYGYTF.

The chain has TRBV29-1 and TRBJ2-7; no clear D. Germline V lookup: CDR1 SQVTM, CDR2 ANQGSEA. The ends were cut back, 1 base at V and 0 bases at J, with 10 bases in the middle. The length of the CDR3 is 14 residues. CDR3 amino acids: CSVEVTSSSYEQYF. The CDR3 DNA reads TGCAGCGTTGAAGTAACCAGTTCCTCCTACGAGCAGTACTTC.

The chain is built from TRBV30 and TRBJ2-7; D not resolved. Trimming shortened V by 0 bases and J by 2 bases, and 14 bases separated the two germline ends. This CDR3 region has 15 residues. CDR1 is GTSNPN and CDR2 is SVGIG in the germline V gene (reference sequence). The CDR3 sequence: CAWSVPGTAAYEQYF. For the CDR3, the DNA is TGTGCCTGGAGTGTACCCGGAACCGCGGCCTACGAGCAGTACTTC.

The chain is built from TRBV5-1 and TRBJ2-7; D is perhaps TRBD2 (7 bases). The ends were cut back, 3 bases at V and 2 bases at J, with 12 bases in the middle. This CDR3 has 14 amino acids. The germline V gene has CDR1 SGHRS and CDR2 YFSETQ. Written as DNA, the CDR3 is TGCGCCAGCAGCTGGGGGGGGGACACCTACGAGCAGTACTTC. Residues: CASSWGGDTYEQYF.

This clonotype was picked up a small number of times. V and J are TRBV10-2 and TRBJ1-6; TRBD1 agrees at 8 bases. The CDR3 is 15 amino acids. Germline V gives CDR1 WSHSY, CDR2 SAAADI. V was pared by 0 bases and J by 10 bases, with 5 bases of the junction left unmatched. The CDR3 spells CASSESGQVASPLHF. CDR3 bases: TGCGCCAGCAGTGAGTCGGGACAGGTAGCCTCACCCCTCCACTTT.

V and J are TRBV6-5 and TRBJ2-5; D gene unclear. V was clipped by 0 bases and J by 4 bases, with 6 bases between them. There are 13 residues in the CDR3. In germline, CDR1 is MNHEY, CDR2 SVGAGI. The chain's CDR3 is CASSYSWVETQYF. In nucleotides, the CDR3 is TGTGCCAGCAGTTACTCGTGGGTAGAGACCCAGTACTTC.

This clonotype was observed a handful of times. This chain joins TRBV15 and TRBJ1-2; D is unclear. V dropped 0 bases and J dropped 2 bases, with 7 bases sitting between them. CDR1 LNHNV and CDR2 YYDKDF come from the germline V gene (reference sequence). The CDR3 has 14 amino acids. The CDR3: CATSRESRNYGYTF. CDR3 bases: TGTGCCACCAGCAGAGAAAGCCGGAACTATGGCTACACCTTC.

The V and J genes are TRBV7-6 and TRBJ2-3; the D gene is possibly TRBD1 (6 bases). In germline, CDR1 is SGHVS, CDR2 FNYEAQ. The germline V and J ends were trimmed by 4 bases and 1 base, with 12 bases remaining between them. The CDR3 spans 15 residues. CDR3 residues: CASSSPPGGTDTQYF. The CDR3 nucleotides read TGTGCCAGCAGCTCCCCTCCAGGGGGCACAGATACGCAGTATTTT.

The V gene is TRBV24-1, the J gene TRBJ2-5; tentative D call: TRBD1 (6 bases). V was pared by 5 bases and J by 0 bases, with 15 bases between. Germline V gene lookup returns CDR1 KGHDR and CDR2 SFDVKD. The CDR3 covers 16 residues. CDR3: CATSVLQGLNQETQYF. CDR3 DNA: TGTGCCACCAGTGTTCTTCAGGGGCTTAACCAAGAGACCCAGTACTTC.

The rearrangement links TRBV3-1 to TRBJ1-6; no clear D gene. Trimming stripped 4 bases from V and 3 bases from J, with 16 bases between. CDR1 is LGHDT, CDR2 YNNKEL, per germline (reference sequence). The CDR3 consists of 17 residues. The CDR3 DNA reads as TGTGCCAGCAGCCCCTGGTGGAGGTTCGGCTATAATTCACCCCTCCACTTT. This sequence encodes CASSPWWRFGYNSPLHF.

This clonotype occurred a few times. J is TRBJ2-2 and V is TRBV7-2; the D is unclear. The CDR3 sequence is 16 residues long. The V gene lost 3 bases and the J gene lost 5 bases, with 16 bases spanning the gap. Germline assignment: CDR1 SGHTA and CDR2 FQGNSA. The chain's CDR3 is CASSFRRMRVTGELFF. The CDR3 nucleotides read TGTGCCAGCAGCTTCAGGCGGATGAGAGTAACCGGGGAGCTGTTTTTT.

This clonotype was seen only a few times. The CDR3: CATRRRTQYF. In DNA form, the CDR3 reads TGTGCCACCCGGCGGCGTACGCAGTATTTT. V gene TRBV2 combines with J gene TRBJ2-3, with D unclear. Trimming left V 10 bases short and J 8 bases short, with 10 bases between. Germline CDR1 and CDR2: SNHLY and FYNNEI. CDR3 size: 10 residues.

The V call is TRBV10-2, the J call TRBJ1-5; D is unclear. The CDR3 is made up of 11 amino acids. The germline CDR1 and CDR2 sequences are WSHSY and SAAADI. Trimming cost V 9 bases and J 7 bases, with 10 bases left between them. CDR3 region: CAREWRQPQHF. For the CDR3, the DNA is TGCGCCAGAGAGTGGAGACAGCCCCAGCATTTT.

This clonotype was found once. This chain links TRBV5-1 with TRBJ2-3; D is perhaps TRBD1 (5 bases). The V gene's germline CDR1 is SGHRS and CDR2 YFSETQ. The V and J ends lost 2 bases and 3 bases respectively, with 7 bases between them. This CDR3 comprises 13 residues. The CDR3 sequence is CASSFPGTDTQYF. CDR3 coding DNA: TGCGCCAGCAGCTTTCCAGGGACAGATACGCAGTATTTT.

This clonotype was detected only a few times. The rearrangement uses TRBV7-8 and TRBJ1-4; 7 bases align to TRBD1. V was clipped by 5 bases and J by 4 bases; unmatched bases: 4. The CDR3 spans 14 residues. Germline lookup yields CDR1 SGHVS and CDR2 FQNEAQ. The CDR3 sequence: CASSPGGGNEKLFF. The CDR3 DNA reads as TGTGCCAGCAGCCCAGGGGGGGGTAATGAAAAACTGTTTTTT.

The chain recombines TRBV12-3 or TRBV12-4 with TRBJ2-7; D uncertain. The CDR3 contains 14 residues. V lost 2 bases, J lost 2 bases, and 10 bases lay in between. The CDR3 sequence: CASSLHTLTYEQYF. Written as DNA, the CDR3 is TGTGCCAGCAGTTTACACACCTTAACCTACGAGCAGTACTTC.

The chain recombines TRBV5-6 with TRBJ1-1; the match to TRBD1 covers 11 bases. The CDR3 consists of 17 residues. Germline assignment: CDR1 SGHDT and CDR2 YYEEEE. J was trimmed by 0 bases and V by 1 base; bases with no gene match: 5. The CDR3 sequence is CASSLLGTGGMNTEAFF. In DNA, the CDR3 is TGTGCCAGCAGCTTGCTCGGGACAGGGGGTATGAACACTGAAGCTTTCTTT.

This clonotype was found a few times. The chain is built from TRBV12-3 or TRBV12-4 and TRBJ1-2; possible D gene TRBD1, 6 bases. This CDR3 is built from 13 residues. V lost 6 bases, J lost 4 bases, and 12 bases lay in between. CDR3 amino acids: CASRRTDLYGYTF. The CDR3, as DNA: TGTGCCAGCAGGCGGACAGACCTCTATGGCTACACCTTC.